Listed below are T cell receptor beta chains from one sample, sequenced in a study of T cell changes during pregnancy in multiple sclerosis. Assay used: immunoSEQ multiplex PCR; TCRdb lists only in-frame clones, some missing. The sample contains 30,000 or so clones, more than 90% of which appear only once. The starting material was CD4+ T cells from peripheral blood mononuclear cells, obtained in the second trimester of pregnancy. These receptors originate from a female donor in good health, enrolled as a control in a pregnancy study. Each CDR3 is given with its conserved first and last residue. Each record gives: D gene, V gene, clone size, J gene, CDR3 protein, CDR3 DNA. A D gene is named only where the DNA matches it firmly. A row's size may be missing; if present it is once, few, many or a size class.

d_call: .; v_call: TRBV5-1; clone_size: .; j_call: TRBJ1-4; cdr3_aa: CASSIDSIDEKLFF; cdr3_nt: TGCGCCAGCAGCATCGACAGTATAGATGAAAAACTGTTTTTT
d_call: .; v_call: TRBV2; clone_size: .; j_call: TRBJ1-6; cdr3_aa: CASTTRVGGPVDSPLHF; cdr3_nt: TGTGCCAGCACCACCAGGGTGGGGGGGCCGGTTGATTCACCCCTCCACTTT
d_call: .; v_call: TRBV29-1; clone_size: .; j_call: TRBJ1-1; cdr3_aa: CSVYIRGSEAFF; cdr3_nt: TGCAGCGTTTATATCCGAGGGTCGGAAGCTTTCTTT
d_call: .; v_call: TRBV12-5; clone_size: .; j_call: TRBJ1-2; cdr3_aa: CASGLSGRGHGYTF; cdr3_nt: TGTGCTAGTGGTTTGTCCGGCAGGGGTCATGGCTACACCTTC
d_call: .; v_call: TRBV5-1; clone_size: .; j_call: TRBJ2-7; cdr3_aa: CASKRQGSSHEQYF; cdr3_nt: TGCGCCAGCAAACGGCAGGGCAGCAGTCACGAGCAGTACTTC
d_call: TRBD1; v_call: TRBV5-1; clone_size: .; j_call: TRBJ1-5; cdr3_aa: CASSLWTGGDQPQHF; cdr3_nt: TGCGCCAGCAGCTTGTGGACAGGGGGCGATCAGCCCCAGCATTTT
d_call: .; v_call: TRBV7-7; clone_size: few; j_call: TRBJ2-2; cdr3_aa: CASSLPPGELFF; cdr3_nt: TGTGCCAGCAGCCTACCCCCCGGGGAGCTGTTTTTT
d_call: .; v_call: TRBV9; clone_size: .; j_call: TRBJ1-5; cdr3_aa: CASSGGGSGPQHF; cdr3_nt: TGTGCCAGCAGCGGGGGGGGCTCCGGGCCCCAGCATTTT
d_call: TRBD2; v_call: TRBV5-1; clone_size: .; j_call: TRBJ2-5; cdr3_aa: CASSLRGLAGAPGETQYF; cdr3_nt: TGCGCCAGCAGCTTGAGAGGACTAGCGGGAGCCCCGGGAGAGACCCAGTACTTC
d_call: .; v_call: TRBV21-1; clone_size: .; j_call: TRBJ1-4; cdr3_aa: CASRRTGEKFGEKLFF; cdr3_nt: TGTGCCAGCAGAAGGACAGGGGAAAAGTTCGGTGAAAAACTGTTTTTT
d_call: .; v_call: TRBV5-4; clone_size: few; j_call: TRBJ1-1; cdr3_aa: CASSYMQGSTEAFF; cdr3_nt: TGTGCCAGCAGCTACATGCAGGGGAGCACTGAAGCTTTCTTT
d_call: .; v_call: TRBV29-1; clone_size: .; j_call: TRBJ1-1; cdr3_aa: CSVEVGSGVRTEAFF; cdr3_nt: TGCAGCGTTGAAGTGGGGTCGGGAGTGAGGACTGAAGCTTTCTTT
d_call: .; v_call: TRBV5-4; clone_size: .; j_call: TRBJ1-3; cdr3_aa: CASSFYSSGNTIYF; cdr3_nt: TGTGCCAGCAGCTTCTACTCCTCTGGAAACACCATATATTTT
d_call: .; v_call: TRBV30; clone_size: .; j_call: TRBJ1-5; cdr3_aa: CAWSPQAGQPQHF; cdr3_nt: TGTGCCTGGAGTCCGCAGGCAGGTCAGCCCCAGCATTTT
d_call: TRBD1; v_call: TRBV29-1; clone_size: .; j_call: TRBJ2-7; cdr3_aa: CSVRDRPEQYF; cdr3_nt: TGCAGCGTCAGGGACAGGCCCGAGCAGTACTTC
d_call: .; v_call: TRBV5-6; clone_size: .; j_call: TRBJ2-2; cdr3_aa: CASSLGRAGANTGELFF; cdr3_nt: TGTGCCAGCAGCTTGGGGCGTGCGGGGGCTAACACCGGGGAGCTGTTTTTT
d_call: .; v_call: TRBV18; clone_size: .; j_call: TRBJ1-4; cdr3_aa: CASSPSRAGEKLFF; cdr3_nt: TGTGCCAGCTCACCCAGCAGGGCGGGGGAGAAACTGTTTTTT
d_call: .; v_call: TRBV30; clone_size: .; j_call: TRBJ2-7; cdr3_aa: CAWRDSRLALGGEQYF; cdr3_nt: TGTGCCTGGAGAGATTCAAGGTTAGCGCTGGGAGGCGAGCAGTACTTC
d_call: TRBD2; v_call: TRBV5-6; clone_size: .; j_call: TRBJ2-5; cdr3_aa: CASSQQSRLAGGPETQYF; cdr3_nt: TGTGCCAGCAGCCAACAATCTCGACTAGCGGGGGGGCCAGAGACCCAGTACTTC
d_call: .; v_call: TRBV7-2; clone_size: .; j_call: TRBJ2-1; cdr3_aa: CASSLEQNHEQFF; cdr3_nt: TGTGCCAGCAGCTTAGAACAGAACCATGAGCAGTTCTTC
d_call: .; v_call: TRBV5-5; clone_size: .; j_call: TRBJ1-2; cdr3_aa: CASSPQGLYGYTF; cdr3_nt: TGTGCCAGCAGCCCACAGGGTCTATATGGCTACACCTTC
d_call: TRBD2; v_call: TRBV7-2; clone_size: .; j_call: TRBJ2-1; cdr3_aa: CASSSTSGIGNEQFF; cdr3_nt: TGTGCCAGCAGCTCAACTAGCGGGATAGGCAATGAGCAGTTCTTC
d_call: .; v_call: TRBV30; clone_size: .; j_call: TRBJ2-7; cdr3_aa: CAWSVRQLRTYEQYF; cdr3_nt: TGTGCCTGGAGTGTACGACAGTTAAGAACCTACGAGCAGTACTTC
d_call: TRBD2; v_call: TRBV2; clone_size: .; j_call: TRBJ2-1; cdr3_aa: CASSPGLAGNEQFF; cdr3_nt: TGTGCCAGCAGTCCGGGACTAGCGGGAAATGAGCAGTTCTTC
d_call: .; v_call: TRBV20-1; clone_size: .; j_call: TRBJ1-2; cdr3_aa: CSASTSGYTF; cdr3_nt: TGCAGTGCTAGTACAAGTGGCTACACCTTC
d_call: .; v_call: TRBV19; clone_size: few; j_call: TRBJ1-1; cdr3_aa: CASSIGGGVGAEAFF; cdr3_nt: TGTGCCAGTAGTATAGGAGGAGGGGTAGGCGCTGAAGCTTTCTTT
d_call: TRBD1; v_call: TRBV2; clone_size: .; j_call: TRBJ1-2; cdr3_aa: CASSRDRDYGYTF; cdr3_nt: TGTGCCAGCAGCCGGGACAGGGACTATGGCTACACCTTC
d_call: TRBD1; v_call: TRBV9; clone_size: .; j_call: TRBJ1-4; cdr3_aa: CASSIRTGDNEKLFF; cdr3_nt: TGTGCCAGCAGCATTCGGACAGGGGATAATGAAAAACTGTTTTTT
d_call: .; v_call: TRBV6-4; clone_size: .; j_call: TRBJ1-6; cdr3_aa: CASSGSINSPLHF; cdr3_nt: TGTGCCAGCAGTGGCAGTATTAATTCACCCCTCCACTTT
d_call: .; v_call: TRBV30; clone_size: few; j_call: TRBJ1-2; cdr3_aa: CAWSVEQGRPETF; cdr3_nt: TGTGCCTGGAGTGTAGAGCAGGGGCGCCCGGAAACCTTC
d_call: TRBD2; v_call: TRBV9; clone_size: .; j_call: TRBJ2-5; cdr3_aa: CASSGGTSGGQETQYF; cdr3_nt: TGTGCCAGCAGCGGGGGGACTAGCGGGGGACAAGAGACCCAGTACTTC
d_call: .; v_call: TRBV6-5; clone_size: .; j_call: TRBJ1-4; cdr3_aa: CASSYSDPRSEKLFF; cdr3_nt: TGTGCCAGCAGTTACTCCGACCCTAGGTCTGAAAAACTGTTTTTT
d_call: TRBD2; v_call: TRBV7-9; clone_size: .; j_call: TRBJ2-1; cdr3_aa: CASSPDWGRGRFNEQFF; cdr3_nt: TGTGCCAGCAGCCCAGACTGGGGGCGCGGGAGGTTCAATGAGCAGTTCTTC
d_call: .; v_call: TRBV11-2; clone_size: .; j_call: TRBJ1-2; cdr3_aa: CASRTIRDYYGYTF; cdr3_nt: TGTGCCAGCAGGACTATCCGGGACTACTATGGCTACACCTTC
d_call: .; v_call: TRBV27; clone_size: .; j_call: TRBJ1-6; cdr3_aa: CASSRSRGSSYNSPLHF; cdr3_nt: TGTGCCAGCAGTAGGAGCAGGGGAAGCTCCTATAATTCACCCCTCCACTTT
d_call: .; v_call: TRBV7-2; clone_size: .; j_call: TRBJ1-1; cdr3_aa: CASSFDAGGAFF; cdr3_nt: TGTGCCAGCAGCTTCGACGCGGGGGGAGCTTTCTTT
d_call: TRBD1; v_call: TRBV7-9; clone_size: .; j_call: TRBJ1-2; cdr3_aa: CASSRNGQGSYGYTF; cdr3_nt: TGTGCCAGCAGTAGAAACGGACAGGGGAGCTATGGCTACACCTTC
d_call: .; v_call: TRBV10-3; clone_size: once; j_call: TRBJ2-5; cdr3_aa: CAISSDVGTQYF; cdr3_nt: TGTGCCATCAGTAGCGACGTCGGGACCCAGTACTTC
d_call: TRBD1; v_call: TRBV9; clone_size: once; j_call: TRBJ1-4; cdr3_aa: CASGATTGGNEKLFF; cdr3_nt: TGTGCCAGCGGCGCCACGACAGGGGGGAATGAAAAACTGTTTTTT
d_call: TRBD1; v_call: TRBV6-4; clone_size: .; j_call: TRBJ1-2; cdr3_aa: CASSAQGSYGYTF; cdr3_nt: TGTGCCAGCAGTGCACAGGGGAGCTATGGCTACACCTTC
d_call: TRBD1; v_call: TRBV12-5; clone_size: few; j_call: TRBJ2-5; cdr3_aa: CASGLTLDRALETQYF; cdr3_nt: TGTGCTAGTGGTTTGACGCTTGACAGGGCCTTAGAGACCCAGTACTTC
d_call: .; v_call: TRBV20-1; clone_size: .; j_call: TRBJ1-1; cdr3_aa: CSARDRGPFF; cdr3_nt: TGCAGTGCTAGAGACAGGGGTCCTTTCTTT
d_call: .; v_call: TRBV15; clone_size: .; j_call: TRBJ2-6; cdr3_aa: CATSRPKTAGANVLTF; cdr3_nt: TGTGCCACCAGCAGACCCAAGACAGCTGGGGCCAACGTCCTGACTTTC
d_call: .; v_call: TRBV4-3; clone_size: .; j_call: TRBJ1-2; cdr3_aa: CASSPSQGIRSGYTF; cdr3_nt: TGCGCCAGCAGCCCAAGCCAGGGCATTCGGTCTGGCTACACCTTC